The clone carrying this T cell receptor (beta chain) was observed a handful of times. The germline V gene encodes CDR1 SGHAT and CDR2 FQNNGV. The V gene end was trimmed by 5 bases and the J gene end by 1 base; junction bases not matched to a gene: 13. The CDR3 has 18 residues. For TCRbeta, the library was prepared with unique molecular identifiers. TCRdb recomputed calls from the PCR reads with MiXCR, one row per CDR3 protein. In the table there are more than 200,000 distinct CDR3 sequences, approximately 15% of which are singletons. The data derive from a study of T-cell reconstitution after alpha-beta-depleted transplantation in children.

The TCR was taken from a male patient between 2 and 10 years old who had a stem cell transplant for acute lymphoblastic leukemia, so the T cells may come from the graft donor. The input for sequencing was PBMCs, mostly from graft donor cells, taken 360 days after TCRalphabeta/CD19-depleted stem cell transplant. The chain links TRBV11-2 to TRBJ2-5; 10 positions agree with TRBD2. For the CDR3, the DNA is TGTGCCAGCAGCCCCCAGAAGACTAGCGGGCCACTCCAAGAGACCCAGTACTTC. It specifies CASSPQKTSGPLQETQYF.